The 15 T cell receptor beta chains below come from one sample, sequenced in a study of cytomegalovirus exposure and HLA in healthy donors. Researchers ran the PCR with 60 Vbeta and 13 Jbeta primers. Measured with immunoSEQ multiplex PCR; TCRdb has only the in-frame clones, and not every one. The sample lists about 84,000 clones, 63% occurring once. Source material: PBMCs. These receptors were obtained from a woman aged 40 to 49 in good health and CMV-seropositive.

J is TRBJ2-1 and V is TRBV2; TRBD2 matches 9 bases. CDR3 size: 14 residues. From germline, CDR1 is SNHLY and CDR2 FYNNEI. V lost 4 bases and J lost 4; bases outside the gene matches: 2. The DNA of the CDR3 is TGTGCCAGCAGTGTAACTAGCGGGTACAATGAGCAGTTCTTC. The encoded protein is CASSVTSGYNEQFF.

This clone was counted a single time. The V gene is TRBV27, the J gene TRBJ2-7; the match to TRBD2 covers 7 bases. The V gene's germline CDR1 is MNHEY and CDR2 SMNVEV (reference sequence). This CDR3 is 14 amino acids long. J gave up 3 bases and V 5 bases, and 7 bases lay outside the gene matches. In DNA, the CDR3 is TGTGCCAGCAGTCCTAGCGGCCTTGGCTACGAGCAGTACTTC. Residues: CASSPSGLGYEQYF.

This clone was detected only a few times. The chain carries TRBV5-1 and TRBJ1-1, with 8 positions matching TRBD1. V was pared by 4 bases and J by 4 bases, with 6 bases of the junction left unmatched. This CDR3 has 14 amino acids. Per germline, CDR1 SGHRS and CDR2 YFSETQ. As DNA, the CDR3 is TGCGCCAGCAGCAATCAGGGGGCGAGCACTGAAGCTTTCTTT. Protein: CASSNQGASTEAFF.

The chain couples TRBV15 to TRBJ1-4; 7 nucleotides align to TRBD1. The germline V gene has CDR1 LNHNV and CDR2 YYDKDF (reference sequence). The CDR3 contains 15 residues. V lost 5 bases to trimming and J lost 5 bases; unmatched junction nucleotides: 8. The CDR3 DNA follows: TGTGCCACCAGCCTCGGAACAGGGGACAATGAAAAACTGTTTTTT. As protein: CATSLGTGDNEKLFF.

The rearrangement uses TRBV4-3 and TRBJ2-7; D might be TRBD1 (5 bases). Germline V gene sequence: CDR1 LGHNA, CDR2 YSLEER. Trimming removed 0 bases from V and 3 bases from J, with 12 bases in between. The CDR3 has 15 amino acids. CDR3 loop: CASSQDWRTSYEQYF. CDR3 nucleotides: TGCGCCAGCAGCCAAGATTGGCGGACAAGCTACGAGCAGTACTTC.

The V call is TRBV29-1, the J call TRBJ1-1, with TRBD1 matching 7 bases. In germline, CDR1 is SQVTM, CDR2 ANQGSEA. The CDR3 length is 11 residues. V lost 7 bases to trimming and J lost 4 bases; unmatched junction nucleotides: 3. CDR3 in amino acids: CSARDSTEAFF. CDR3 bases: TGCAGCGCCCGGGACAGCACTGAAGCTTTCTTT.

V and J are TRBV5-4 and TRBJ2-5; unclear D gene. Germline loops: CDR1 SGHNT, CDR2 YYREEE (reference sequence). The V end lost 0 bases, the J end lost 5 bases, and 5 bases lay between the germline ends. The CDR3 has 12 amino acids. The CDR3 sequence is CASSLASETQYF. The CDR3 DNA reads as TGTGCCAGCAGCTTGGCCAGTGAGACCCAGTACTTC.

The rearrangement joins TRBV10-2 to TRBJ2-5, with 11 nucleotides matching TRBD2. The germline V gene has CDR1 WSHSY and CDR2 SAAADI. The CDR3 consists of 15 residues. The trim removed 6 bases at V and 5 bases at J, leaving 8 bases unmatched. CDR3 loop: CASRELAGGLETQYF. CDR3 nucleotide sequence: TGCGCCAGCAGAGAATTAGCGGGAGGGCTGGAGACCCAGTACTTC.

In the case of this clone: Different DNA sequences within this sample yield the same CDR3. The chain has TRBV5-1 and TRBJ2-3, with 11 bases that match TRBD2. The CDR3 totals 15 residues. V gave up 0 bases and J gave up 4 bases; unmatched junction bases: 1. The germline V gene has CDR1 SGHRS and CDR2 YFSETQ. As DNA, the CDR3 is TGCGCCAGCAGCTTGGCACTAGCGGGAGCAGATACGCAGTATTTT. This encodes CASSLALAGADTQYF.

The chain is built from TRBV7-9 and TRBJ2-1, with TRBD2 matching over 11 bases. V trimming: 6 bases; J trimming: 9 bases; junction bases outside the gene matches: 7. Germline V gene lookup returns CDR1 SEHNR and CDR2 FQNEAQ (reference sequence). The CDR3 spans 14 residues. CDR3 DNA sequence: TGTGCCAGCAGTGGACTAGCGGGCCGCGGTGAGCAGTTCTTC. It encodes CASSGLAGRGEQFF. The whole variable domain, filled in from reference TRBV7-9 and TRBJ2-1, reads DTGVSQNPRHKITKRGQNVTFRCDPISEHNRLYWYRQTLGQGPEFLTYFQNEAQLEKSRLLSDRFSAERPKGSFSTLEIQRTEQGDSAMYLCASSGLAGRGEQFFGPGTRLTVL.

The sample holds one count of this clone. The chain uses TRBV7-2 and TRBJ2-7; D is ambiguous. CDR1 SGHTA and CDR2 FQGNSA come from the germline V gene. The length of the CDR3 is 12 residues. Between the trimmed V and J ends, which lost 6 bases and 2 bases, there was a span of 8 bases. For the CDR3, the DNA is TGTGCCAGCAGGGGCAGTCCCTACGAGCAGTACTTC. Translated, it gives CASRGSPYEQYF.

A word on this clone: Other DNA variants within this sample encode the same CDR3. The rearrangement joins TRBV9 to TRBJ1-1; D is unclear. The CDR3 is made up of 11 amino acids. Germline CDR1 reads SGDLS; CDR2 reads YYNGEE. Trimming left V 5 bases short and J 5 bases short, with 7 bases between. The CDR3 reads CASSAGTEAFF. The DNA for the CDR3 is TGTGCCAGCAGTGCGGGGACTGAAGCTTTCTTT.

The V call is TRBV28, the J call TRBJ2-1, with D possibly matching TRBD1 (5 bases). V dropped 2 bases and J dropped 4 bases, with 9 bases sitting between them. Germline V gene lookup returns CDR1 MDHEN and CDR2 SYDVKM. CDR3 length equals 14 residues. As DNA, the CDR3 is TGTGCCAGCAGTTTACCCCGACAGTACAATGAGCAGTTCTTC. This gives the protein CASSLPRQYNEQFF.

This clone was found a few times. The gene calls are TRBV28 and TRBJ2-7; tentatively, D is TRBD1 (5 bases). This CDR3 has 14 residues. Germline lookup yields CDR1 MDHEN and CDR2 SYDVKM. Trimming removed 3 bases from V and 2 bases from J, with 11 bases in between. CDR3 DNA sequence: TGTGCCAGCAGTTTGGGCAGGGTTCCCTACGAGCAGTACTTC. Translating gives CASSLGRVPYEQYF.

The sample holds a few counts of this clone. V gene TRBV18 combines with J gene TRBJ1-1, with 7 bases identical to TRBD1. The CDR3 is 15 amino acids. Trimming removed 3 bases from V and 8 bases from J; junction bases left unmatched: 12. The germline V gene encodes CDR1 KGHSH and CDR2 LQKENI. CDR3 in amino acids: CASSPIPGQLTEAFF. CDR3 DNA sequence: TGTGCCAGCTCACCTATACCGGGACAGTTAACAGAAGCTTTCTTT.